The subject of this entry is one T cell receptor beta chain. This entry comes from a study of blood T cell repertoires in COVID-19. In the original processing: It was from reference gene primer amplification that nucleated cell counts were estimated. Repertoires were generated with immunoSEQ multiplex PCR, while TCRdb's copy carries only in-frame clones and drops some. V and J calls and clone size come straight from that table; D and trimming were deduced from the DNA. The sample holds approximately 410,000 clones, more than 80% seen once. V lost 3 bases and J 1 base, leaving 7 bases between the germline ends. The CDR3 is 13 amino acids.

The source of this sequence is a woman in her twenties or thirties with active or convalescent COVID-19. Sequencing input: peripheral blood. This sequence joins TRBV12-3 or TRBV12-4 and TRBJ2-7; D possibly corresponds to TRBD1 (5 bases). CDR3 region: CASSFRQSYEQYF. CDR3 in DNA: TGTGCCAGCAGTTTCCGACAGTCCTACGAGCAGTACTTC.